This T cell receptor (beta chain) was identified during a study of cytomegalovirus exposure and HLA in healthy donors. V shed 4 bases, J shed 0 bases, and the junction held 2 bases outside the gene matches. The CDR3 loop spans 14 amino acids. Germline CDR1 and CDR2: KGHSH and LQKENI. Primers for the PCR totalled 60 Vbeta and 13 Jbeta. Method: immunoSEQ multiplex PCR; TCRdb's copy keeps in-frame clones and lacks some. The sample includes 200,000 to 250,000 clones. The rearrangement joins TRBV18 to TRBJ1-1, with TRBD1 identical over 7 bases. The sample comprised PBMCs. The origin of this receptor is a woman between 25 and 40 years old in good health and CMV-seropositive. CDR3 sequence reads: CASSLDRVNTEAFF. For the CDR3, the DNA is TGTGCCAGCTCACTCGACAGGGTGAACACTGAAGCTTTCTTT.